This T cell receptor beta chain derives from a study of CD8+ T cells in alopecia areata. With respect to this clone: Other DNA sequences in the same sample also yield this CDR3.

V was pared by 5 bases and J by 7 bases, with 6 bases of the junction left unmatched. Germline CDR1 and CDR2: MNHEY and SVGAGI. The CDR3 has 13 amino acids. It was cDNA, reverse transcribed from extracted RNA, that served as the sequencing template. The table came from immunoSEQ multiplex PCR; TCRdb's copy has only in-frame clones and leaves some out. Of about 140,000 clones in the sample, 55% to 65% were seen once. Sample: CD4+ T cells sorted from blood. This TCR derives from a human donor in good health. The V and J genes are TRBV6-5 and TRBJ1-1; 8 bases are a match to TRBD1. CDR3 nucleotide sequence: TGTGCCAGCAGTCACGACAGGGGAAGTGAAGCTTTCTTT. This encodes CASSHDRGSEAFF.